Following are 12 T cell receptor beta chains from one sample sequenced in a study of blood T cells in healthy people across ages. With a J-beta primer mix and a sample-barcoded 5' primer, a second PCR ran about 7 to 12 cycles. TCRdb reprocessed the 5' RACE reads with MiXCR, giving one entry per CDR3 protein. The table records over a million distinct CDR3 sequences, 35% to 45% of them present only once. Input material: blood. All receptors derive from a woman in her late teens or twenties in good health.

The sample holds a few counts of this clonotype. The chain has TRBV5-1 and TRBJ2-5; TRBD2 matches 14 bases. The CDR3 extends over 16 amino acids. Germline lookup yields CDR1 SGHRS and CDR2 YFSETQ. The V gene end was trimmed by 2 bases and the J gene end by 5 bases; junction bases not matched to a gene: 5. CDR3 coding DNA: TGCGCCAGCAGCTTCGGGACTAGCGGGGGTGTGGAGACCCAGTACTTC. Amino acid sequence: CASSFGTSGGVETQYF.

This chain's CDR3 is CASSLAGGYQPQHF. CDR3 sequence (DNA): TGTGCCAGCAGCTTAGCGGGGGGTTATCAGCCCCAGCATTTT. The chain couples TRBV7-2 to TRBJ1-5, with D possibly being TRBD1 (5 bases). The germline gives CDR1 SGHTA, CDR2 FQGNSA. Trimming left V 0 bases short and J 5 bases short, with 8 bases between. The CDR3 is 14 amino acids.

This chain links TRBV20-1 with TRBJ2-5, with TRBD2 identical over 8 bases. Germline lookup yields CDR1 DFQATT and CDR2 SNEGSKA (reference sequence). Unmatched junction bases numbered 8, after V lost 0 bases and J lost 5 bases. This CDR3 spans 15 amino acids. The CDR3 loop reads CSARDQAGVGETQYF. The DNA of the CDR3 is TGCAGTGCTAGAGATCAAGCGGGAGTCGGTGAGACCCAGTACTTC.

This clonotype occurred a few times. The chain recombines TRBV20-1 with TRBJ2-3; a possible D gene is TRBD2 (7 bases). V lost 8 bases, J lost 1 base, and 13 bases lay in between. The CDR3 spans 13 residues. The germline CDR1 and CDR2 sequences are DFQATT and SNEGSKA (reference sequence). The chain's CDR3 is CSPRGGGTDTQYF. The CDR3 nucleotides are TGCAGTCCAAGGGGGGGGGGCACAGATACGCAGTATTTT.

The V call is TRBV7-2, the J call TRBJ2-1; 9 nucleotides agree with TRBD1. The V gene's germline CDR1 is SGHTA and CDR2 FQGNSA. The CDR3 totals 15 residues. V gave up 3 bases and J gave up 5 bases; unmatched junction bases: 5. The CDR3 region has the DNA TGTGCCAGCAGCTTCGGACAGGGGAGGCACAATGAGCAGTTCTTC. This translates into CASSFGQGRHNEQFF.

V gene TRBV5-1 combines with J gene TRBJ2-1, with D possibly being TRBD1 (6 bases). CDR1 and CDR2 from the germline V gene are SGHRS and YFSETQ. CDR3 length equals 16 residues. Trimming took 0 bases from V and 0 from J, leaving 10 bases between them. This chain's CDR3 is CASSLVGQSSYNEQFF. CDR3 DNA sequence: TGCGCCAGCAGCTTGGTAGGACAGAGCTCCTACAATGAGCAGTTCTTC.

The chain carries TRBV6-1 and TRBJ2-1; the match to TRBD1 covers 10 bases. V was clipped by 6 bases and J by 5 bases; unmatched bases: 4. The CDR3 sequence is 14 residues long. The germline V gene has CDR1 MNHNS and CDR2 SASEGT. CDR3 DNA: TGTGCCAGCAGCCGGGACAGGGGAGACAATGAGCAGTTCTTC. Protein: CASSRDRGDNEQFF.

This clonotype was detected only a few times. V and J are TRBV6-1 and TRBJ2-7; 9 nucleotides line up with TRBD2. This CDR3 region has 17 residues. CDR1 MNHNS and CDR2 SASEGT come from the germline V gene. J lost 5 bases, V lost 6 bases, and 17 bases had no gene match. The CDR3: CASSASIAGEGLDEQYF. In DNA form, the CDR3 reads TGTGCCAGCAGCGCAAGTATAGCGGGAGAGGGGCTTGACGAGCAGTACTTC.

The chain is built from TRBV20-1 and TRBJ2-1; TRBD2 aligns across 8 bases. The CDR3 covers 16 residues. Germline lookup yields CDR1 DFQATT and CDR2 SNEGSKA (reference sequence). The ends lost 6 bases at V and 6 bases at J; junction bases unmatched: 16. The CDR3 here is CSAETRRRGDLNEQFF. DNA for the CDR3: TGCAGTGCGGAAACTCGCCGGCGGGGGGATCTCAATGAGCAGTTCTTC.

The CDR3 sequence: CASSPRLGNTDTQYF. The CDR3 region has the DNA TGTGCCAGCAGCCCAAGACTAGGGAACACAGATACGCAGTATTTT. This sequence joins TRBV13 and TRBJ2-3; D might be TRBD2 (6 bases). This CDR3 has 15 amino acids. V was pared by 5 bases and J by 2 bases, with 14 bases between. From germline, CDR1 is PRHDT and CDR2 FYEKMQ (reference sequence).

The chain joins TRBV2 to TRBJ1-4; 7 positions agree with TRBD1. The germline V gene has CDR1 SNHLY and CDR2 FYNNEI. Unmatched junction bases numbered 3, after V lost 4 bases and J lost 7 bases. The CDR3 has 13 amino acids. CDR3 DNA: TGTGCCAGCAGTGGAGGGGGCGGTGAAAAACTGTTTTTT. Translation: CASSGGGGEKLFF.

V is TRBV20-1 and J is TRBJ1-1; weak D call: TRBD1 (5 bases). V shed 4 bases and J shed 3 bases, with 18 bases lying between them. Germline CDR1 reads DFQATT; CDR2 reads SNEGSKA (reference sequence). CDR3 length: 15 amino acids. CDR3 region: CSAKPLGATDTEAFF. The CDR3 bases are TGCAGTGCTAAGCCGTTAGGGGCGACAGACACTGAAGCTTTCTTT.